Sequencing of this T cell receptor (beta chain) was carried out in a study of blood T cell repertoires in COVID-19. Germline assignment: CDR1 SNHLY and CDR2 FYNNEI. This CDR3 is 13 amino acids long. J gave up 9 bases and V 6 bases, and 8 bases lay outside the gene matches. The protocol was immunoSEQ multiplex PCR, while the TCRdb copy is restricted to in-frame clones and leaves out a portion. The table lists hundreds of thousands of clones, 80% to 90% of them singletons, with over 4% in the top ten. This TCR derives from a woman younger than 45 with acute or convalescent COVID-19. What was sequenced was peripheral blood. V is TRBV2 and J is TRBJ2-1; 7 positions agree with TRBD1. The CDR3 nucleotides are TGTGCCAGCAGGAGACAGGGTCAGGGTGAGCAGTTCTTC. This sequence encodes CASRRQGQGEQFF.